This record covers a single T cell receptor (beta chain). Participant ages covered about 18 to 95 years across 24 US areas. Participant reports of clinical history set cohort assignment. Recovered Cohort 3 donors showed two negative PCRs, clearance, or symptom resolution. TCRdb keeps only in-frame clones here, not all; method: immunoSEQ multiplex PCR. Found here are about 400,000 clones, around nine tenths of them singletons; the top ten hold approximately 9.3%. These data originate in a study of blood T cell repertoires in COVID-19. About the study: The cDNA or gDNA used as material had been derived from T cells, B-cell-depleted T cells, or PBMCs.

The CDR3 contains 15 residues. V gave up 5 bases and J gave up 1 base; unmatched junction bases: 3. CDR1 is KGHSH, CDR2 LQKENI, per germline. This chain uses TRBV18 with TRBJ1-1, with TRBD1 matching over 11 bases. Sample: PBMCs or T cells enriched from blood (not recorded which). The source of this sequence is a woman aged 50 to 65 who had recovered from COVID-19. In DNA form, the CDR3 reads TGTGCCAGCTCAGCGGACAGGGGGCCGAACACTGAAGCTTTCTTT. It codes for CASSADRGPNTEAFF.